This paragraph covers one T cell receptor (beta chain) sequence. This entry is derived from a study of blood T cell repertoires in COVID-19. Libraries were prepared by immunoSEQ multiplex PCR; TCRdb keeps only in-frame clonotypes and omits some of them. The sample contains 30,000 to 35,000 clones, roughly 90% of which appear only once. The CDR3 has 17 amino acids. Germline values: CDR1 SGDLS, CDR2 YYNGEE. J was trimmed by 5 bases and V by 0 bases; bases with no gene match: 11. This chain links TRBV9 with TRBJ2-1; 7 bases are a match to TRBD2. The sequenced sample was peripheral blood. This receptor was obtained from a human donor in a cohort sampled during active COVID-19. The CDR3 sequence: CASSVDPASGPNNEQFF. The CDR3 DNA is TGTGCCAGCAGCGTAGACCCGGCTAGCGGTCCCAACAATGAGCAGTTCTTC.